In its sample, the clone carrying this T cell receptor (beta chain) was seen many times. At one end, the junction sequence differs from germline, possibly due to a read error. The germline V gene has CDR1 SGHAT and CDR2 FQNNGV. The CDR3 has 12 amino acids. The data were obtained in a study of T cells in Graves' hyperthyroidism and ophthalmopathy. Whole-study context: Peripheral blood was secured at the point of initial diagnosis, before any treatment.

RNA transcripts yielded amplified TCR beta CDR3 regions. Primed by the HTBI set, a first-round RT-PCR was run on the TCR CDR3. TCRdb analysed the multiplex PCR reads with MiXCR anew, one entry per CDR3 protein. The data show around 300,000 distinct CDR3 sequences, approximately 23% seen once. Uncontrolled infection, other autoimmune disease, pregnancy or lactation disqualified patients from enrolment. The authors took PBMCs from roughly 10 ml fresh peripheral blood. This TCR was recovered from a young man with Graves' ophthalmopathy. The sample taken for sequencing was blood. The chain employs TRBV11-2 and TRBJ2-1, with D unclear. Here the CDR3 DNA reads TGTGCCAACAGCTCCTCCTACAATGAGCAGTTCTTC. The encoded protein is CANSSSYNEQFF.